Below, 25 T cell receptor beta chains from the same sample are listed, as sequenced in a study of blood T cell repertoires in COVID-19 (dated by TCRdb to the early 2020s). Receptors were amplified or captured by the immunoSEQ multiplex PCR assay. This is the immuneACCESS table as TCRdb keeps it, with only in-frame sequences that have V and J called. A part of the clones is gone; compared with another copy, unresolved V genes explain less than half, and the rest is unexplained. The sample table records 350,000 to 450,000 clones; around 87% of these occur just once. The ten biggest clones cover 1% to 1.3% of the sample. The sequenced sample was PBMCs or T cells enriched from blood (not recorded which). These TCRs come from a young man who had recovered from COVID-19.

The chain links TRBV9 to TRBJ1-3, with a weak D call TRBD1 (5 bases). CDR1 is SGDLS, CDR2 YYNGEE, per germline. The CDR3 is made up of 16 amino acids. Trimming shortened V by 1 base and J by 0 bases, and 11 bases separated the two germline ends. The CDR3 nucleotides read TGTGCCAGCAGCGTAAGGGGTCCGAGCTCTGGAAACACCATATATTTT. Translated: CASSVRGPSSGNTIYF.

The chain combines TRBV4-1 with TRBJ2-1, with D perhaps TRBD2 (6 bases). V lost 1 base, J lost 5 bases, and 15 bases lay in between. This CDR3 spans 16 amino acids. CDR1 and CDR2 (germline): MGHRA, YSYEKL. The CDR3 DNA reads TGCGCCAGCAGCCAAGTCGCGGGGTACACGCACAATGAGCAGTTCTTC. Translating gives CASSQVAGYTHNEQFF.

The rearrangement uses TRBV29-1 and TRBJ1-5, with unresolved D. V was pared by 4 bases and J by 0 bases, with 7 bases between. The CDR3 has 13 amino acids. Per germline, CDR1 SQVTM and CDR2 ANQGSEA. The CDR3 DNA is TGCAGCGTTGCTTCAGGTAGCAATCAGCCCCAGCATTTT. Amino acids: CSVASGSNQPQHF.

This rearrangement joins TRBV28 to TRBJ1-2, with D unclear. V was clipped by 2 bases and J by 7 bases, with 8 bases between them. CDR1 is MDHEN, CDR2 SYDVKM, per germline. The CDR3 runs 12 residues. The CDR3 region is CASSLGSGGYTF. The CDR3 coding sequence is TGTGCCAGCAGTTTAGGGTCGGGTGGCTACACCTTC.

The table lists this clone with a few counts. The rearrangement links TRBV7-9 to TRBJ1-6, with 9 positions matching TRBD1. CDR1 is SEHNR and CDR2 is FQNEAQ in the germline V gene (reference sequence). The CDR3 has 14 amino acids. J lost 7 bases, V lost 5 bases, and 3 bases had no gene match. CDR3 nucleotides: TGTGCCAGCAGCCGGGACAGGGAGAATTCACCCCTCCACTTT. Translated: CASSRDRENSPLHF.

The rearrangement uses TRBV6-5 and TRBJ2-7; maybe TRBD2 (5 bases). This CDR3 has 12 residues. Germline CDR1 and CDR2: MNHEY and SVGAGI. Trimming removed 5 bases from V and 6 bases from J, with 11 bases in between. CDR3 sequence (DNA): TGTGCCAGCAGTCCAACTAGGCCCGAGCAGTACTTC. Amino acid sequence: CASSPTRPEQYF.

Only one count was recorded for this clone. This chain links TRBV4-2 with TRBJ1-2; 9 bases match TRBD1. CDR3 length equals 15 residues. Germline CDR1 reads LGHNA; CDR2 reads YNFKEQ. Trimming took 4 bases from V and 4 from J; bases not matched to a gene: 7. The CDR3 DNA reads as TGTGCCAGCAGCCCAGAGACAGGGGGAGGCTATGGCTACACCTTC. It encodes CASSPETGGGYGYTF.

The gene calls are TRBV2 and TRBJ2-5, with D possibly being TRBD2 (6 bases). Looked up from germline, CDR1 is SNHLY and CDR2 is FYNNEI. The ends were cut back, 1 base at V and 9 bases at J, with 21 bases in the middle. This CDR3 region has 16 residues. CDR3 amino acids: CASSEVWASAVLAQYF. The CDR3 nucleotides read TGTGCCAGCAGTGAAGTCTGGGCTAGCGCGGTCCTGGCCCAGTACTTC.

The genes are TRBV6-2 or TRBV6-3 and TRBJ1-5; 9 bases align to TRBD1. V lost 6 bases, J lost 11 bases, and 14 bases stayed unmatched. The CDR3 loop spans 15 amino acids. Germline assignment: CDR1 MNHEY and CDR2 SVGEGT. The CDR3 nucleotides are TGTGCCAGCAGCTCGACAGGGGGGCCCTTTCATTCCCAGCATTTT. Amino acids: CASSSTGGPFHSQHF.

The rearrangement links TRBV24-1 to TRBJ1-1, with D possibly being TRBD1 (6 bases). The CDR3 loop spans 14 amino acids. V was cut by 5 bases and J by 1 base, with 10 bases left in between. Germline CDR1 is KGHDR and CDR2 is SFDVKD. Here the CDR3 reads CATSASDRNTEAFF. DNA of the CDR3: TGTGCCACCAGTGCCTCGGACAGGAACACTGAAGCTTTCTTT.

The chain links TRBV2 to TRBJ2-7; D may be TRBD2 (5 bases). V dropped 6 bases and J dropped 4 bases, with 10 bases sitting between them. The CDR3 runs 12 residues. Germline lookup yields CDR1 SNHLY and CDR2 FYNNEI. For the CDR3, the DNA is TGTGCCAGCAGGGGTCTAGCATACGAGCAGTACTTC. It encodes CASRGLAYEQYF.

CDR3 DNA sequence: TGTGCCAGCAGCCAAGGACTTCTCGAAGCTTTCTTT. Its translation is CASSQGLLEAFF. V gene TRBV3-1 (or the pseudogene TRBV3-2) combines with J gene TRBJ1-1; D gene uncertain. Trimming took off 1 base at V and 8 bases at J, with 8 bases between the two ends. CDR1 is LGHDT and CDR2 is YNNKEL in the germline V gene (reference sequence). The CDR3 has 12 amino acids.

This rearrangement joins TRBV6-5 to TRBJ1-1, with a weak D call TRBD1 (5 bases). This CDR3 region has 11 residues. V shed 8 bases and J shed 7 bases, with 11 bases lying between them. Germline lookup yields CDR1 MNHEY and CDR2 SVGAGI. CDR3 sequence: CASRTGIEAFF. The CDR3 coding sequence is TGTGCCAGCCGAACAGGAATTGAAGCTTTCTTT.

The chain employs TRBV5-1 and TRBJ2-7; 9 bases align to TRBD1. V lost 5 bases to trimming and J lost 2 bases; unmatched junction nucleotides: 8. There are 15 residues in the CDR3. Looked up from germline, CDR1 is SGHRS and CDR2 is YFSETQ. The CDR3 spells CASRQGASGPYEQYF. CDR3 nucleotides: TGCGCCAGCAGACAGGGGGCGTCGGGGCCCTACGAGCAGTACTTC.

A single count supports this clone. CDR3 in DNA: TGTGCCAGCTCCGAAGCTCAGGCGGCTTTCTTT. Residues: CASSEAQAAFF. V gene TRBV18 combines with J gene TRBJ1-1; no clear D. Between the trimmed V and J ends, which lost 6 bases and 11 bases, there was a span of 13 bases. This CDR3 spans 11 amino acids. Germline V lookup: CDR1 KGHSH, CDR2 LQKENI.

The rearrangement links TRBV5-1 to TRBJ2-7; 9 nucleotides align to TRBD1. V lost 4 bases to trimming and J lost 2 bases; unmatched junction nucleotides: 4. Germline V gene sequence: CDR1 SGHRS, CDR2 YFSETQ. The CDR3 extends over 14 amino acids. The chain's CDR3 is CASSDGQGTYEQYF. Here the CDR3 DNA reads TGCGCCAGCAGCGACGGACAGGGGACCTACGAGCAGTACTTC. The full variable domain, with the rest looked up from reference TRBV5-1 and TRBJ2-7, is KAGVTQTPRYLIKTRGQQVTLSCSPISGHRSVSWYQQTPGQGLQFLFEYFSETQRNKGNFPGRFSGRQFSNSRSEMNVSTLELGDSALYLCASSDGQGTYEQYFGPGTRLTVT.

J is TRBJ2-7 and V is TRBV2, with 9 bases lining up with TRBD1. The germline gives CDR1 SNHLY, CDR2 FYNNEI. The CDR3 covers 13 residues. V dropped 1 base and J dropped 6; count of bases not matched to a gene: 1. The DNA of the CDR3 is TGTGCCAGCAGTGAAGACAGGGGGCGCGAGCAGTACTTC. It yields the protein CASSEDRGREQYF.

The chain links TRBV18 to TRBJ1-4; 8 nucleotides line up with TRBD1. The CDR3 spans 15 residues. Trimming removed 6 bases from V and 2 bases from J; junction bases left unmatched: 5. CDR1 KGHSH and CDR2 LQKENI come from the germline V gene. The CDR3 region is CASSPTGGTNEKLFF. CDR3 in DNA: TGTGCCAGCTCCCCAACAGGGGGTACTAATGAAAAACTGTTTTTT. Full variable domain (rest looked up from reference TRBV18 and TRBJ1-4): NAGVMQNPRHLVRRRGQEARLRCSPMKGHSHVYWYRQLPEEGLKFMVYLQKENIIDESGMPKERFSAEFPKEGPSILRIQQVVRGDSAAYFCASSPTGGTNEKLFFGSGTQLSVL.

The CDR3 protein is CASSPWQGGTEAFF. The CDR3 DNA reads TGTGCCAGCTCACCATGGCAGGGTGGCACTGAAGCTTTCTTT. The genes are TRBV18 and TRBJ1-1, with D perhaps matching TRBD1 (5 bases). Trimming removed 2 bases at V and 4 bases at J, with 11 bases between. Germline lookup yields CDR1 KGHSH and CDR2 LQKENI. The CDR3 sequence is 14 residues long.

The rearrangement uses TRBV27 and TRBJ1-6; 8 bases line up with TRBD1. In germline, CDR1 is MNHEY, CDR2 SMNVEV (reference sequence). V dropped 6 bases and J dropped 5; count of bases not matched to a gene: 3. The length of the CDR3 is 14 residues. The DNA for the CDR3 is TGTGCCAGCAGATACAGGGGGGATAATTCACCCCTCCACTTT. Protein sequence: CASRYRGDNSPLHF.

The chain recombines TRBV6-5 with TRBJ2-3; D may be TRBD1 (5 bases). This CDR3 has 15 amino acids. V shed 5 bases and J shed 2 bases, with 14 bases lying between them. Germline CDR1 MNHEY, CDR2 SVGAGI. This CDR3 is CASSRSTGLTDTQYF. CDR3 sequence (DNA): TGTGCCAGCAGTCGAAGTACAGGCCTCACAGATACGCAGTATTTT.

The CDR3 loop is CASSVAPSGLAGNTGELFF. As DNA, the CDR3 is TGTGCCAGCAGCGTAGCCCCCTCCGGACTAGCGGGGAACACCGGGGAGCTGTTTTTT. V is TRBV9 and J is TRBJ2-2; the match to TRBD2 covers 11 bases. The CDR3 runs to 19 residues. CDR1 is SGDLS, CDR2 YYNGEE, per germline. J lost 1 base, V lost 0 bases, and 8 bases had no gene match.

This clone was seen a few times. At one boundary the junction diverges from the germline segment, which might be a read error. The chain combines TRBV20-1 with TRBJ2-5; 8 nucleotides line up with TRBD1. The CDR3 extends over 11 amino acids. Per the germline V gene, CDR1 is DFQATT and CDR2 is SNEGSKA (reference sequence). CDR3 bases: TGCAGTGCTAGCCCCGGGACAGGCCACCACTTC. This sequence encodes CSASPGTGHHF.

This clone showed up just a few times. The J gene is TRBJ1-1, the V gene TRBV12-3 or TRBV12-4, with D uncertain. Trimming removed 7 bases at V and 5 bases at J, with 14 bases between. The CDR3 has 13 residues. CDR3 residues: CASKRTGTTEAFF. CDR3 DNA: TGTGCCAGCAAGAGGACGGGAACAACTGAAGCTTTCTTT.

The CDR3 is CASSSGQPNTEAFF. Written as DNA, the CDR3 is TGTGCCAGCAGCTCGGGACAGCCGAACACTGAAGCTTTCTTT. The chain joins TRBV5-4 to TRBJ1-1; 7 bases line up with TRBD1. Germline CDR1 and CDR2: SGHNT and YYREEE (reference sequence). V lost 3 bases, J lost 1 base, and 3 bases stayed unmatched. This CDR3 comprises 14 residues. The whole variable domain, remainder taken from reference TRBV5-4 and TRBJ1-1, is ETGVTQSPTHLIKTRGQQVTLRCSSQSGHNTVSWYQQALGQGPQFIFQYYREEENGRGNFPPRFSGLQFPNYSSELNVNALELDDSALYLCASSSGQPNTEAFFGQGTRLTVV.